This T cell receptor beta chain was captured by sequencing in a study of technical replicates of blood from a few donors. V lost 0 bases, J lost 4 bases, and 5 bases stayed unmatched. This CDR3 spans 17 amino acids. The V gene's germline CDR1 is MGHRA and CDR2 YSYEKL. Assay: immunoSEQ multiplex PCR; the TCRdb copy retains only in-frame clones and omits some. The table records about 80,000 clones, 91% of them present only once. The chain combines TRBV4-1 with TRBJ2-3; 12 positions agree with TRBD2. Source material: T cells isolated from PBMCs. This clonotype was sampled from a human donor in good health. The CDR3 sequence is CASSQDTSGRNADTQYF. The CDR3 DNA follows: TGCGCCAGCAGCCAAGATACTAGCGGGAGGAACGCAGATACGCAGTATTTT.